This T cell receptor beta chain was obtained from a study of Graves' ophthalmopathy and Graves' hyperthyroidism (dated by TCRdb to between 2017 and 2018). As for the study more broadly: Peripheral blood was collected at initial diagnosis, before any treatment. The study used TCR beta repertoire signatures to distinguish Graves' ophthalmopathy from Graves' hyperthyroidism and to predict progression to ophthalmopathy. In total, under 150 blood samples were TCR-sequenced: 40 to 45 ophthalmopathy, roughly 80 hyperthyroidism and some 17 hyperthyroidism-to-ophthalmopathy patients. To explore V-J signatures that separate ophthalmopathy from hyperthyroidism, a discovery set of about 96 patients was enrolled, consisting of roughly 45 with ophthalmopathy and approximately 57 with stable hyperthyroidism. An independent validation cohort was composed of roughly 18 hyperthyroidism patients and around 16 patients who later progressed from hyperthyroidism to ophthalmopathy. In more than five hyperthyroidism patients, the T-cell repertoires found in thyroid tissue were compared with those found in blood. Once sampling was done, hyperthyroidism patients were given methimazole at a starting dose of 30 mg daily, while ophthalmopathy patients were given high-dose intravenous methylprednisolone. Points the paper makes about the study in general: Sample size was not statistically predetermined, and group allocation was not concealed from the investigators. Ophthalmopathy was separated from stable hyperthyroidism by the 13-signature model with about 85% sensitivity and about 81% specificity in cross-validation and with 80%/75% in the test set. Most expanded thyroid clonotypes with a frequency above 0.001 also appeared in blood, which suggests that blood repertoires may reflect the immune response in the thyroid. In validation, the model predicted ophthalmopathy progression with nearly 71% sensitivity and around 72% specificity; some twelve predicted patients were CT-confirmed with GO in a median of approximately 6.2 months.

For repertoire sequencing, TCR beta CDR3 regions were amplified from RNA transcripts. HTBI primers and the Qiagen OneStep RT-PCR kit were used in a first-round RT-PCR, which was followed by a second-round multiplex PCR, size selection and purification. Libraries were sequenced paired-end with 100 bp reads on an Illumina HiSeq2000. As for how the authors treated the data: SOAPnuke was used for read processing, and reads with adapters, uncalled bases, a mean Phred below 15, or no exact constant-primer or identifier match were discarded. COPE v1.2.5 was used to merge the high-quality paired reads. Each unique nucleotide sequence was defined as a clonotype, and clonotypes were aligned to IMGT TRB V, D and J references with MiTCR v1.1. The analysis was limited to V-J combinations with a frequency above 0.0001, which together covered 99% to 99.2% of the repertoires. For each V-J combination, a TCR clonal expansion and chaos score was defined as F50 clonal expansion divided by the chaos observed in the TCRdist matrix. Welch's t-statistics and random forest were used to reduce the features to roughly 14 V-J combinations, which were then used as input to a naive Bayes classifier. The Morisita-Horn index was used to measure how similar the thyroid and blood repertoires were. TCRdb passed the public sequencing reads through fastp at Q25 and MiXCR, retaining productive beta sequences. A single entry per CDR3 protein holds the most common genes and DNA from its merged rows. The V and J calls and clone size are TCRdb's, not the authors'. Present in this sample are 500,000 to 800,000 distinct CDR3 sequences, under 50% of which were seen just once. Roughly 3.5% of the sample is held by the ten biggest clonotypes.

The ophthalmopathy patients had moderately to severely active disease, with a Clinical Activity Score of 3 or higher, a NOSPECS grade of 4 or higher, and a disease duration of less than 3 months. Patients were excluded if they had other autoimmune diseases, uncontrolled infections, pregnancy or lactation. Clinical symptoms, serum thyroxine, TRAb, thyroid ultrasound and orbital computed tomography were used for diagnosis. Using Ficoll-Paque density gradient centrifugation, PBMCs were isolated from 8.5 to 10 ml of fresh peripheral blood. Total RNA was extracted with Trizol reagent and quality-checked on an Agilent 2100 Bioanalyzer. This clonotype was observed many times. Its antigen target is currently unknown. Base qualities are not provided; no much larger clone lies one nucleotide away. The germline V gene (reference sequence) supplies CDR1 LNHDA and CDR2 SQIVND. The CDR3 goes from the cysteine to the phenylalanine over 14 residues. Of all the DNA, just the CDR3 is kept, 42 bases in frame from base 1. Unmatched junction bases come to 7, with V trimmed by 5 bases and J by 5 bases.

The sequence was collected from an adult man with Graves' ophthalmopathy. The sample taken for sequencing was peripheral blood. The chain joins TRBV19 to TRBJ2-7; 9 bases in the junction line up with TRBD1. The CDR3 reads CASSVRDRAHEQYF. The nucleotide sequence is TGTGCCAGTAGTGTCCGGGACAGGGCACACGAGCAGTACTTC.